This T cell receptor (beta chain) was sequenced in a study of STAT3 mutations in large granular lymphocyte leukemia. Regarding this clone: Its specificity is unknown.

TCRdb's table, derived via immunoSEQ multiplex PCR, lists solely in-frame clones and lacks some. The repertoire holds around 9,100 clones, roughly 90% seen once, with about 66% in the top ten. CDR1 is SGHDN and CDR2 is FVKESK in the germline V gene. This CDR3 contains 15 residues. With V trimmed by 3 bases and J by 8 bases, 10 bases remained unmatched. Study-wide results and limits: Suggested: STAT3 mutation was not the ancestral event for these clonal expansions. In about 30% of the 18 patients, new TCR clonotypes emerged after therapy. Every T-cell large granular lymphocyte leukemia patient had at least one immunodominant TCR beta clonotype.

The specimen sequenced was peripheral blood mononuclear cells. This rearrangement joins TRBV14 to TRBJ2-1, with TRBD1 matching 7 bases. The sequence was collected from a man in his sixties with T-cell large granular lymphocyte leukemia. Some clones in this sample may be carry-over from other donors' samples. DNA of the CDR3: TGTGCCAGCAGCCAGATGGGACAGTTCGGGGATGAGCAGTTCTTC. Translating gives CASSQMGQFGDEQFF.